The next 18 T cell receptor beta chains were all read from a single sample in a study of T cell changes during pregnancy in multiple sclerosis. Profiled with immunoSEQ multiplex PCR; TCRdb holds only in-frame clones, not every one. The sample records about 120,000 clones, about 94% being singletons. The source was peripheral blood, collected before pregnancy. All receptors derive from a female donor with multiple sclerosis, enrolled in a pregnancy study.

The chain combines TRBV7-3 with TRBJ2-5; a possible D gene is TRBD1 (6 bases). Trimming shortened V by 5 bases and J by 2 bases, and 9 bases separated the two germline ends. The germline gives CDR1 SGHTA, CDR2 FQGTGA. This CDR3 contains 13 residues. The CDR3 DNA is TGTGCCAGCAGCCCGGACAGACAAGAGACCCAGTACTTC. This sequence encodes CASSPDRQETQYF.

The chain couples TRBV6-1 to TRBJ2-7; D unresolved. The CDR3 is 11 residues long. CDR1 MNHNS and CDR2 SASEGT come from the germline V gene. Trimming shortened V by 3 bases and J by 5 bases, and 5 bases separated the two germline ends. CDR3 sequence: CASSEYDEQYF. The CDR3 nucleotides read TGTGCCAGCAGTGAGTATGACGAGCAGTACTTC.

CDR3: CASSRTDTQYF. The CDR3 coding sequence is TGTGCCAGCAGTCGGACAGATACGCAGTATTTT. V and J are TRBV6-1 and TRBJ2-3; no clear D gene. From germline, CDR1 is MNHNS and CDR2 SASEGT. Trimming took off 5 bases at V and 3 bases at J, with 3 bases between the two ends. The CDR3 loop spans 11 amino acids.

The CDR3 here is CASSLAGADYEQYF. The CDR3 bases are TGTGCCAGCAGCTTAGCGGGAGCCGACTACGAGCAGTACTTC. The J gene is TRBJ2-7, the V gene TRBV5-5; 8 positions agree with TRBD2. The CDR3 covers 14 residues. The trim removed 2 bases at V and 3 bases at J, leaving 4 bases unmatched. From germline, CDR1 is SGHKS and CDR2 YYEKEE (reference sequence).

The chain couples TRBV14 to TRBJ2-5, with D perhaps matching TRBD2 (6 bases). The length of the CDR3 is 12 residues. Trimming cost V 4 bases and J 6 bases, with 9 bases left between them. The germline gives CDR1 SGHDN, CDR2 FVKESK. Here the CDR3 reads CASSLGGQTQYF. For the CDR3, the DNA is TGTGCCAGCAGCCTGGGGGGACAGACCCAGTACTTC.

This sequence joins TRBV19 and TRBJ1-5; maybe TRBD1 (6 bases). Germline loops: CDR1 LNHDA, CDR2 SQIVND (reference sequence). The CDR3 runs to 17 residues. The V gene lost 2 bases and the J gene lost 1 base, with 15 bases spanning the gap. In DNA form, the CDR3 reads TGTGCCAGTAGTATAAGGGGAACAGGGCAAAGCAATCAGCCCCAGCATTTT. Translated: CASSIRGTGQSNQPQHF.

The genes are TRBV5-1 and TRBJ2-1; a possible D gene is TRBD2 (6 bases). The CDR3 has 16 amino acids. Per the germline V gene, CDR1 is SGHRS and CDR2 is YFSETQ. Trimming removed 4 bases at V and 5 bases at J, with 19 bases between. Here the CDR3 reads CASSPKVGIADNEQFF. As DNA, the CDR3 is TGCGCCAGCAGCCCTAAAGTCGGAATAGCGGACAATGAGCAGTTCTTC.

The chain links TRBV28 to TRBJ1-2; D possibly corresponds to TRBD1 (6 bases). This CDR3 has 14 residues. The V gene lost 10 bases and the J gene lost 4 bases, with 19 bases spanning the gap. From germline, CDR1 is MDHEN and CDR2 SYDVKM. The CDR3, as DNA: TGTGCCACCAGGAGGGGGGGAAGGGGCTATGGCTACACCTTC. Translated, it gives CATRRGGRGYGYTF.

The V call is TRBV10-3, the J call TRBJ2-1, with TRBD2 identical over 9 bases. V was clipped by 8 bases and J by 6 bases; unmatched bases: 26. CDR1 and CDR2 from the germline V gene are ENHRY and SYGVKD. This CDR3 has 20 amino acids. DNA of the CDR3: TGTGCCATCCGAGCCCACCCGCTTCGTGACGCGGGAGGGGGAGGCAATGAGCAGTTCTTC. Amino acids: CAIRAHPLRDAGGGGNEQFF.

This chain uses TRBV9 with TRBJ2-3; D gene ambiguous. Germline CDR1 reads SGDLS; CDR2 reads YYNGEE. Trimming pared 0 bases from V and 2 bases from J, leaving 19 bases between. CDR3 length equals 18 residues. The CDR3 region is CASSVDDSLLFHTDTQYF. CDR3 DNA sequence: TGTGCCAGCAGCGTAGATGACTCCCTCCTTTTTCACACAGATACGCAGTATTTT.

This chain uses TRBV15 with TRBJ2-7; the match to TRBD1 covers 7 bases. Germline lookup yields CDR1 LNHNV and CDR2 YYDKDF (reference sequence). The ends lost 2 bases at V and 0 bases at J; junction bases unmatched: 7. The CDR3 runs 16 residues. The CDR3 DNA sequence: TGTGCCACCAGCAGAACCAGGACAGGCAGCTCCTACGAGCAGTACTTC. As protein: CATSRTRTGSSYEQYF.

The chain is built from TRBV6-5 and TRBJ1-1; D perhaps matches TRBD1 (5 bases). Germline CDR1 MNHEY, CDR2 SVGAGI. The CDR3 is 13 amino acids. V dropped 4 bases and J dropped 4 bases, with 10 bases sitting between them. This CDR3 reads CASSLGGFTEAFF. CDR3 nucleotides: TGTGCCAGCAGTTTGGGGGGTTTCACTGAAGCTTTCTTT.

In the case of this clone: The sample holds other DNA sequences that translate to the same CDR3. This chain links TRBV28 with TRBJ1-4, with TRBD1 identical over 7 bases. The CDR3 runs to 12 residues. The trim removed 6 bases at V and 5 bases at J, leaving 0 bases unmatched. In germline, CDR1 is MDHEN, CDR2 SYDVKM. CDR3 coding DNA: TGTGCCAGCAGACAGGGGAATGAAAAACTGTTTTTT. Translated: CASRQGNEKLFF.

The CDR3 sequence is CAISDFGGDIYEQYF. The CDR3 DNA is TGTGCCATCAGTGATTTCGGGGGGGACATATACGAGCAGTACTTC. The chain recombines TRBV10-3 with TRBJ2-7, with 8 bases that match TRBD2. The germline gives CDR1 ENHRY, CDR2 SYGVKD. Losses at the gene ends were 3 bases for V and 4 bases for J; bases not matched to a gene: 8. The CDR3 has 15 residues.

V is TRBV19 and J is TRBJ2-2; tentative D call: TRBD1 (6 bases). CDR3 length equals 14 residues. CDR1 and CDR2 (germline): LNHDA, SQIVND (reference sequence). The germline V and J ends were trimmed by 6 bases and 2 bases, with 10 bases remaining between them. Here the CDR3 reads CASRPGVNTGELFF. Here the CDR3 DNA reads TGTGCCAGTAGGCCAGGGGTTAACACCGGGGAGCTGTTTTTT.

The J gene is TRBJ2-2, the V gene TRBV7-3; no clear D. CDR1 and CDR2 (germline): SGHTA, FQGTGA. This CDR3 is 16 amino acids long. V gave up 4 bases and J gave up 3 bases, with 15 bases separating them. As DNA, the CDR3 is TGTGCCAGCAGCTACCTCTCGACTCCCCACACCGGGGAGCTGTTTTTT. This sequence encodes CASSYLSTPHTGELFF.

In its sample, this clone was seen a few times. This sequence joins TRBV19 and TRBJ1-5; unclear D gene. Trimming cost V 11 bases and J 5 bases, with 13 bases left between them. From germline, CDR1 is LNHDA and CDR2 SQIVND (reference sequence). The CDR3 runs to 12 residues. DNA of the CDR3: TGTGCCGTCGGGGAGGGCCATCAGCCCCAGCATTTT. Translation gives CAVGEGHQPQHF.

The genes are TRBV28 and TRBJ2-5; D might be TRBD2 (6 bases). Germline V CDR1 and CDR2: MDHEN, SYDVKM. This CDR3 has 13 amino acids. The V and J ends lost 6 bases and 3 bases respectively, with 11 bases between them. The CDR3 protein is CASSSGREETQYF. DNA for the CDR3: TGTGCCAGCAGCAGCGGGCGAGAAGAGACCCAGTACTTC.